The 29 T cell receptor beta chains in this list originate from one sample, sequenced in a study of T cells in Graves' hyperthyroidism and ophthalmopathy. Amplification targeted TCR beta CDR3 regions from RNA transcripts. The TCR CDR3 was amplified in a first-round RT-PCR using the HTBI primer set. One entry per CDR3 protein results from TCRdb running MiXCR on the multiplex PCR reads. The table lists about 570,000 distinct CDR3 sequences, just over 45% of them singletons. The sample taken for sequencing was peripheral blood or thyroid tissue (not recorded which). These TCRs come from an adult woman with Graves' disease, either hyperthyroidism or ophthalmopathy (not recorded which).

This clonotype has ten or more counts. The chain uses TRBV20-1 and TRBJ2-7; TRBD2 is a possible D gene (5 bases). V lost 7 bases to trimming and J lost 4 bases, with 17 bases between them. There are 13 residues in the CDR3. Germline lookup yields CDR1 DFQATT and CDR2 SNEGSKA (reference sequence). The CDR3 sequence is CSVLGRTDYEQYF. As DNA, the CDR3 is TGCAGTGTCCTCGGACGGACTGATTACGAGCAGTACTTC.

This clonotype was counted at least ten times. The gene calls are TRBV20-1 and TRBJ1-5; a possible D gene is TRBD1 (5 bases). From germline, CDR1 is DFQATT and CDR2 SNEGSKA (reference sequence). This CDR3 region has 13 residues. V gave up 4 bases and J gave up 4 bases, with 11 bases separating them. CDR3 DNA: TGCAGTGCTACCCGGGGACCTAATCAGCCCCAGCATTTT. It codes for CSATRGPNQPQHF.

This clonotype was picked up many times. The chain carries TRBV7-2 and TRBJ1-4; unclear D gene. CDR3 length: 14 residues. V was shortened by 2 bases and J by 3 bases, with 7 bases between the two germline ends. From germline, CDR1 is SGHTA and CDR2 FQGNSA. The CDR3 region has the DNA TGTGCCAGCAGCTTATCTAGGGCTAATGAAAAACTGTTTTTT. This sequence encodes CASSLSRANEKLFF.

The CDR3 coding sequence is TGTGCCAGCAGAGGTGGACCGCTGAACACTGAAGCTTTCTTT. Protein sequence: CASRGGPLNTEAFF. The rearrangement links TRBV7-8 to TRBJ1-1; no firm D call. Germline-derived CDR1 and CDR2 are SGHVS and FQNEAQ. V was cut by 6 bases and J by 0 bases, with 11 bases left in between. There are 14 residues in the CDR3. The entire variable domain, with the rest obtained from reference TRBV7-8 and TRBJ1-1, is as follows: GAGVSQSPRYKVAKRGQDVALRCDPISGHVSLFWYQQALGQGPEFLTYFQNEAQLDKSGLPSDRFFAERPEGSVSTLKIQRTQQEDSAVYLCASRGGPLNTEAFFGQGTRLTVV.

This clonotype was observed at least ten times. The V and J genes are TRBV12-3 or TRBV12-4 and TRBJ1-3; D remains unclear. V was cut by 5 bases and J by 4 bases, with 12 bases left in between. CDR3 length: 14 amino acids. As DNA, the CDR3 is TGTGCCAGCAGTGACACCTCAAGGGGAAACACCATATATTTT. It codes for CASSDTSRGNTIYF.

J is TRBJ1-2 and V is TRBV5-6; a weak D match, TRBD1 (6 bases). The length of the CDR3 is 14 residues. Trimming left V 3 bases short and J 5 bases short, with 14 bases between. Looked up from germline, CDR1 is SGHDT and CDR2 is YYEEEE. The CDR3 nucleotides read TGTGCCAGCAGCTCGATCGGGGGCCTTTATGGCTACACCTTC. Amino acid sequence: CASSSIGGLYGYTF.

This clonotype was found many times. The J gene is TRBJ1-5, the V gene TRBV20-1; D ambiguous. V lost 3 bases and J 2 bases, leaving 11 bases between the germline ends. Germline CDR1 is DFQATT and CDR2 is SNEGSKA (reference sequence). The CDR3 is made up of 14 amino acids. CDR3 coding DNA: TGCAGTGCTAGGGGGTCTAGCGGCAATCAGCCCCAGCATTTT. It codes for CSARGSSGNQPQHF.

The chain is built from TRBV9 and TRBJ1-1, with no clear D. The CDR3 runs to 12 residues. Germline-derived CDR1 and CDR2 are SGDLS and YYNGEE. V gave up 0 bases and J gave up 7 bases, with 7 bases separating them. DNA for the CDR3: TGTGCCAGCAGCGTAGAAGGCCATGAAGCTTTCTTT. It translates to CASSVEGHEAFF. The entire variable domain, with the rest obtained from reference TRBV9 and TRBJ1-1, is as follows: DSGVTQTPKHLITATGQRVTLRCSPRSGDLSVYWYQQSLDQGLQFLIQYYNGEERAKGNILERFSAQQFPDLHSELNLSSLELGDSALYFCASSVEGHEAFFGQGTRLTVV.

The J gene is TRBJ2-3, the V gene TRBV7-3; 8 bases align to TRBD1. With V trimmed by 3 bases and J by 0 bases, 2 bases remained unmatched. CDR1 SGHTA and CDR2 FQGTGA come from the germline V gene. The CDR3 is 15 residues long. The CDR3 loop reads CASSLTGASTDTQYF. DNA of the CDR3: TGTGCCAGCAGCTTGACAGGGGCCAGCACAGATACGCAGTATTTT.

The CDR3 reads CASSRRTGRKNSPLHF. The CDR3, as DNA: TGTGCCAGCAGCAGACGGACAGGCCGGAAGAATTCACCCCTCCACTTT. The rearrangement links TRBV5-6 to TRBJ1-6; 7 bases match TRBD1. V was clipped by 4 bases and J by 7 bases; unmatched bases: 11. Germline V gene sequence: CDR1 SGHDT, CDR2 YYEEEE. The CDR3 covers 16 residues.

The chain joins TRBV11-2 to TRBJ1-5; D is undetermined. This CDR3 is built from 13 residues. V lost 6 bases and J lost 9, with 15 bases in between. Per germline, CDR1 SGHAT and CDR2 FQNNGV. The CDR3, as DNA: TGTGCCAGCAGTCTCAGTTTGGGCATGCCCCAGCATTTT. Encoded protein: CASSLSLGMPQHF.

On this clonotype itself: At one end, the junction sequence differs from germline, possibly due to a read error. The chain links TRBV7-9 to TRBJ2-3; D may correspond to TRBD1 or TRBD2 (5 bases each). The CDR3 sequence is 12 residues long. Germline values: CDR1 SEHNR, CDR2 FQNEAQ (reference sequence). The CDR3 sequence: CASSLGRDPLKF. In DNA, the CDR3 is TGTGCCAGCAGCTTGGGTCGGGACCCCTTAAAGTTT.

The table lists this clonotype with many counts. The chain couples TRBV5-1 to TRBJ2-7; 8 nucleotides match TRBD1. With 2 bases clipped from V and 4 bases from J, the junction kept 8 bases outside the gene matches. This CDR3 contains 15 residues. Per germline, CDR1 SGHRS and CDR2 YFSETQ. CDR3: CASSLYPGQEYEQYF. As DNA, the CDR3 is TGCGCCAGCAGCTTATACCCGGGACAGGAGTACGAGCAGTACTTC. The full variable domain, rest sourced from reference TRBV5-1 and TRBJ2-7, is KAGVTQTPRYLIKTRGQQVTLSCSPISGHRSVSWYQQTPGQGLQFLFEYFSETQRNKGNFPGRFSGRQFSNSRSEMNVSTLELGDSALYLCASSLYPGQEYEQYFGPGTRLTVT.

Here the CDR3 reads CASSLVGTSGYNEQFF. The DNA for the CDR3 is TGTGCCAGCAGCTTAGTAGGGACTAGCGGGTACAATGAGCAGTTCTTC. This sequence joins TRBV7-8 and TRBJ2-1; 12 bases fit TRBD2. Looked up from germline, CDR1 is SGHVS and CDR2 is FQNEAQ. Trimming removed 1 base from V and 4 bases from J; junction bases left unmatched: 2. This CDR3 is built from 16 residues.

The genes are TRBV29-1 and TRBJ1-2; possible D gene TRBD1, 6 bases. Trimming removed 6 bases from V and 2 bases from J, with 10 bases in between. CDR1 SQVTM and CDR2 ANQGSEA come from the germline V gene. The CDR3 is 12 residues long. The CDR3 DNA follows: TGCAGCGTATCCGACAGGAACTATGGCTACACCTTC. Encoded protein: CSVSDRNYGYTF.

This chain links TRBV2 with TRBJ2-6; D may be TRBD2 (7 bases). Trimming left V 8 bases short and J 1 base short, with 18 bases between. CDR1 and CDR2 from the germline V gene are SNHLY and FYNNEI. This CDR3 has 17 amino acids. CDR3 in amino acids: CASGGAGIRSGANVLTF. The CDR3 bases are TGTGCCAGCGGGGGGGCAGGGATCAGATCTGGGGCCAACGTCCTGACTTTC. Full variable domain (rest looked up from reference TRBV2 and TRBJ2-6): EPEVTQTPSHQVTQMGQEVILRCVPISNHLYFYWYRQILGQKVEFLVSFYNNEISEKSEIFDDQFSVERPDGSNFTLKIRSTKLEDSAMYFCASGGAGIRSGANVLTFGAGSRLTVL.

The J gene is TRBJ1-2, the V gene TRBV10-2, with TRBD1 matching 12 bases. Germline trimming cut 6 bases from V and 6 bases from J; bases unmatched to any gene: 5. Germline assignment: CDR1 WSHSY and CDR2 SAAADI. The length of the CDR3 is 14 residues. The CDR3 DNA is TGCGCCAGCAGCGCGGGACAGGGGGCGAATGGCTACACCTTC. Its protein is CASSAGQGANGYTF.

This clonotype appeared many times. The genes are TRBV19 and TRBJ2-5; TRBD2 matches 8 bases. CDR1 is LNHDA and CDR2 is SQIVND in the germline V gene (reference sequence). V shed 5 bases, J shed 3 bases, and the junction held 8 bases outside the gene matches. CDR3 length: 15 residues. The CDR3 region has the DNA TGTGCCAGTAGTCCCCCAGGACTAGCAGAAGAGACCCAGTACTTC. The encoded protein is CASSPPGLAEETQYF.

This chain joins TRBV29-1 and TRBJ2-6; TRBD1 matches at 7 bases. The CDR3 has 14 residues. V trimming: 8 bases; J trimming: 2 bases; junction bases outside the gene matches: 6. Germline V gene data show CDR1 as SQVTM and CDR2 as ANQGSEA. This chain's CDR3 is CSLGQSTGANVLTF. The DNA for the CDR3 is TGCAGCTTGGGACAGTCTACTGGGGCCAACGTCCTGACTTTC.

This clonotype was seen many times. The chain has TRBV20-1 and TRBJ2-5; D is unresolved. The CDR3 contains 13 residues. V gave up 5 bases and J gave up 4 bases, with 14 bases separating them. Germline lookup yields CDR1 DFQATT and CDR2 SNEGSKA (reference sequence). The DNA for the CDR3 is TGCAGTGCTTTCTATGAAGAGCGAGAGACCCAGTACTTC. It specifies CSAFYEERETQYF.

This clonotype has a count of ten or more. This chain connects TRBV2 to TRBJ2-5; 9 bases map to TRBD1. The CDR3 totals 15 residues. Trimming removed 6 bases from V and 5 bases from J; junction bases left unmatched: 10. Germline V lookup: CDR1 SNHLY, CDR2 FYNNEI. CDR3 sequence: CASSLGGQGHETQYF. The CDR3, as DNA: TGTGCCAGCAGCCTTGGAGGACAGGGGCACGAGACCCAGTACTTC.

This clonotype has at least ten counts. The genes are TRBV4-1 and TRBJ2-7, with 7 bases lining up with TRBD2. From germline, CDR1 is MGHRA and CDR2 YSYEKL. The CDR3 totals 15 residues. V was pared by 5 bases and J by 3 bases, with 10 bases of the junction left unmatched. The CDR3 DNA reads as TGCGCCAGCAGCTTCTTTGGAGCGGGAAGCTACGAGCAGTACTTC. Encoded protein: CASSFFGAGSYEQYF.

This clonotype has a count of ten or more. The chain links TRBV10-3 to TRBJ1-2; unclear D gene. The length of the CDR3 is 16 residues. V was trimmed by 0 bases and J by 0 bases, leaving 11 bases between them. CDR1 is ENHRY, CDR2 SYGVKD, per germline. CDR3 in DNA: TGTGCCATCAGTGAGTCGGCCTCAAGAGCTAACTATGGCTACACCTTC. Translated, it gives CAISESASRANYGYTF.

J is TRBJ2-7 and V is TRBV15, with D possibly matching TRBD1 (6 bases). V gave up 3 bases and J gave up 2 bases, with 14 bases separating them. The CDR3 sequence is 15 residues long. The germline CDR1 and CDR2 sequences are LNHNV and YYDKDF (reference sequence). CDR3 protein: CATSRDLRGTYEQYF. In DNA form, the CDR3 reads TGTGCCACCAGCAGGGATCTCAGGGGAACCTACGAGCAGTACTTC. Looking up the rest from reference TRBV15 and TRBJ2-7 gives the full variable domain: DAMVIQNPRYQVTQFGKPVTLSCSQTLNHNVMYWYQQKSSQAPKLLFHYYDKDFNNEADTPDNFQSRRPNTSFCFLDIRSPGLGDTAMYLCATSRDLRGTYEQYFGPGTRLTVT.

This clonotype was found many times. The J gene is TRBJ1-2, the V gene TRBV7-3, with TRBD1 identical over 8 bases. The CDR3 is 19 residues long. Trimming at V came to 4 bases and at J to 4 bases, leaving 20 bases not matched to a gene. The germline V gene encodes CDR1 SGHTA and CDR2 FQGTGA. CDR3 sequence: CASSSNPGTGLARGYGYTF. In DNA form, the CDR3 reads TGTGCCAGCAGCTCAAATCCTGGGACAGGCTTGGCAAGGGGCTATGGCTACACCTTC.

This clonotype has just a few counts. V and J are TRBV2 and TRBJ1-1; TRBD1 aligns across 7 bases. Germline V gene data show CDR1 as SNHLY and CDR2 as FYNNEI. The CDR3 totals 15 residues. The trim removed 6 bases at V and 0 bases at J, leaving 7 bases unmatched. CDR3 in DNA: TGTGCCAGCAGACCCGGGACAGATATGAACACTGAAGCTTTCTTT. It specifies CASRPGTDMNTEAFF.

This clonotype has only one observation. V usage is TRBV9 and J usage is TRBJ2-3; D uncertain. The CDR3 loop spans 13 amino acids. Germline CDR1 and CDR2: SGDLS and YYNGEE. V lost 7 bases and J lost 2, with 11 bases in between. CDR3 coding DNA: TGTGCCAGCGCGGCGGAGCCCACAGATACGCAGTATTTT. It specifies CASAAEPTDTQYF.

Concerning this clonotype: One end of the junction does not line up with germline, which may come from a read error. The V call is TRBV7-8, the J call TRBJ1-5, with 9 bases that match TRBD1. CDR1 is SGHVS, CDR2 FQNEAQ, per germline. This CDR3 is 16 amino acids long. CDR3 coding DNA: TGTGCCAGCAGCTTAGTTGGGACAGGGCCTCCCCAGCCCCAGCCTTTT. Its protein is CASSLVGTGPPQPQPF.

This clonotype was found many times. This sequence joins TRBV30 and TRBJ1-6; tentatively, D is TRBD1 (6 bases). Germline CDR1 reads GTSNPN; CDR2 reads SVGIG (reference sequence). Trimming pared 0 bases from V and 7 bases from J, leaving 7 bases between. This CDR3 spans 13 amino acids. CDR3 protein: CAWSVQGNSPLHF. As DNA, the CDR3 is TGTGCCTGGAGTGTTCAGGGGAATTCACCCCTCCACTTT. The full variable domain, rest sourced from reference TRBV30 and TRBJ1-6, is SQTIHQWPATLVQPVGSPLSLECTVEGTSNPNLYWYRQAAGRGLQLLFYSVGIGQISSEVPQNLSASRPQDRQFILSSKKLLLSDSGFYLCAWSVQGNSPLHFGNGTRLTVT.